This passage covers 26 T cell receptor beta chains from one sample sequenced in a study of blood T cell repertoires in COVID-19. Generated by immunoSEQ multiplex PCR, the TCRdb table keeps only in-frame clones and is missing some. In the table there are about 64,000 clones, over 75% of which are singletons. Input material: peripheral blood. Receptors originate from a woman aged 60-70 years with COVID-19, enrolled during active disease.

The rearrangement uses TRBV12-3 or TRBV12-4 and TRBJ1-2, with 8 positions matching TRBD1. The V gene end was trimmed by 3 bases and the J gene end by 5 bases; junction bases not matched to a gene: 2. The CDR3 covers 13 residues. CDR3 amino acids: CASSLTGEYGYTF. The DNA of the CDR3 is TGTGCCAGCAGTTTGACAGGGGAATATGGCTACACCTTC.

The chain joins TRBV7-9 to TRBJ1-2; 7 nucleotides align to TRBD1. The CDR3 spans 13 residues. Germline V gives CDR1 SEHNR, CDR2 FQNEAQ (reference sequence). The V and J ends lost 5 bases and 1 base, in that order; junction bases with no gene match: 1. The DNA for the CDR3 is TGTGCCAGCAGCCGGGACAGTAACTATGGCTACACCTTC. Residues: CASSRDSNYGYTF.

This clone was recorded once. This chain links TRBV5-6 with TRBJ2-1; TRBD2 is a possible D gene (6 bases). This CDR3 spans 15 amino acids. Germline loops: CDR1 SGHDT, CDR2 YYEEEE. Trimming took 4 bases from V and 9 from J, leaving 20 bases between them. For the CDR3, the DNA is TGTGCCAGCAGCCGTGACCCGGGAGAGGAGGGTGAGCAGTTCTTC. It specifies CASSRDPGEEGEQFF.

The chain uses TRBV2 and TRBJ1-1; possibly TRBD1 for D (6 bases). This CDR3 comprises 13 residues. The V and J ends lost 7 bases and 6 bases respectively, with 15 bases between them. Germline CDR1 and CDR2: SNHLY and FYNNEI. Written as DNA, the CDR3 is TGTGCCAGCACCCCGGATCAGGGGCCTGAAGCTTTCTTT. Protein: CASTPDQGPEAFF.

V and J are TRBV3-1 (or the pseudogene TRBV3-2) and TRBJ1-1, with 9 bases fitting TRBD1. Trimming took 1 base from V and 5 from J; bases not matched to a gene: 2. Germline CDR1 reads LGHDT; CDR2 reads YNNKEL (reference sequence). This CDR3 contains 14 residues. CDR3 nucleotides: TGTGCCAGCAGCCAAGTGACAGGGGGGACTGAAGCTTTCTTT. Its protein product is CASSQVTGGTEAFF.

This rearrangement joins TRBV27 to TRBJ2-1, with a possible D match to TRBD1 (5 bases). This CDR3 comprises 16 residues. Germline assignment: CDR1 MNHEY and CDR2 SMNVEV (reference sequence). Trimming cost V 0 bases and J 6 bases, with 15 bases left between them. The CDR3 DNA follows: TGTGCCAGCAGTTTATCGATTCAAGGACAAATCAATGAGCAGTTCTTC. Its translation is CASSLSIQGQINEQFF.

The V and J genes are TRBV11-1 and TRBJ2-7; 7 nucleotides match TRBD1. In germline, CDR1 is SGHAT, CDR2 FQDESV (reference sequence). The ends lost 1 base at V and 6 bases at J; junction bases unmatched: 6. The length of the CDR3 is 14 residues. The CDR3 region is CASSLETGSGEQYF. The CDR3 DNA sequence: TGTGCCAGCAGCTTAGAGACAGGGTCAGGCGAGCAGTACTTC.

This clone showed up just once. The V and J genes are TRBV10-3 and TRBJ2-5, with a tentative D call TRBD2 (6 bases). Trimming removed 7 bases at V and 2 bases at J, with 11 bases between. The CDR3 covers 13 residues. The germline V gene encodes CDR1 ENHRY and CDR2 SYGVKD. This CDR3 is CAITSGGQETQYF. CDR3 sequence (DNA): TGTGCCATCACCTCCGGGGGTCAAGAGACCCAGTACTTC.

J is TRBJ1-2 and V is TRBV3-1 (or the pseudogene TRBV3-2), with a weak D call TRBD1 (5 bases). V lost 4 bases to trimming and J lost 0 bases, with 15 bases between them. This CDR3 has 16 amino acids. CDR1 is LGHDT and CDR2 is YNNKEL in the germline V gene (reference sequence). In nucleotides, the CDR3 is TGTGCCAGCAGCCGGATCGTGGGGGGAGCTAACTATGGCTACACCTTC. This sequence encodes CASSRIVGGANYGYTF.

The chain uses TRBV5-1 and TRBJ2-2; 11 nucleotides align to TRBD1. Looked up from germline, CDR1 is SGHRS and CDR2 is YFSETQ. This CDR3 comprises 15 residues. V lost 4 bases, J lost 7 bases, and 6 bases stayed unmatched. The CDR3 nucleotides read TGCGCCAGCAGCCCGGACAGGGGGCAGAACGGGGAGCTGTTTTTT. Amino acids: CASSPDRGQNGELFF.

This chain uses TRBV9 with TRBJ2-7, with 7 bases fitting TRBD1. This CDR3 region has 17 residues. Looked up from germline, CDR1 is SGDLS and CDR2 is YYNGEE. J was trimmed by 6 bases and V by 0 bases; bases with no gene match: 15. The CDR3, as DNA: TGTGCCAGCAGCGTAGCCGGACAGGCTGGGCCTGTGGGCGAGCAGTACTTC. Amino acid sequence: CASSVAGQAGPVGEQYF.

V gene TRBV6-6 combines with J gene TRBJ2-2, with D maybe TRBD2 (6 bases). Germline loops: CDR1 MNHNY, CDR2 SVGAGI (reference sequence). The V end was cut by 5 bases, the J end by 0 bases, with 16 bases between. CDR3 length: 17 residues. The CDR3 DNA sequence: TGTGCCAGCAGTCACCCTCCGGGAGACGCGAACACCGGGGAGCTGTTTTTT. This codes for CASSHPPGDANTGELFF.

The chain joins TRBV28 to TRBJ2-1; 12 bases are a match to TRBD2. Unmatched junction bases numbered 9, after V lost 6 bases and J lost 0 bases. The CDR3 consists of 18 residues. The V gene's germline CDR1 is MDHEN and CDR2 SYDVKM. The CDR3 sequence is CASSLTSGGLSSYNEQFF. In nucleotides, the CDR3 is TGTGCCAGCAGCTTGACTAGCGGGGGCCTTAGCTCCTACAATGAGCAGTTCTTC.

V gene TRBV2 combines with J gene TRBJ1-1; a possible D gene is TRBD1 (6 bases). V lost 4 bases to trimming and J lost 3 bases, with 9 bases between them. Germline CDR1 reads SNHLY; CDR2 reads FYNNEI. The CDR3 has 13 amino acids. CDR3 sequence reads: CASSATGHTEAFF. The DNA for the CDR3 is TGTGCCAGCAGTGCCACAGGGCACACTGAAGCTTTCTTT. The whole variable domain, filled in from reference TRBV2 and TRBJ1-1, reads EPEVTQTPSHQVTQMGQEVILRCVPISNHLYFYWYRQILGQKVEFLVSFYNNEISEKSEIFDDQFSVERPDGSNFTLKIRSTKLEDSAMYFCASSATGHTEAFFGQGTRLTVV.

The rearrangement links TRBV5-4 to TRBJ2-3, with 8 bases aligning to TRBD1. This CDR3 region has 15 residues. The junction had 5 bases not matched to a gene; V was cut back by 4 bases and J by 1 base. CDR1 SGHNT and CDR2 YYREEE come from the germline V gene (reference sequence). CDR3 DNA: TGTGCCAGCAGCGAACAGGGGGGCGGCACAGATACGCAGTATTTT. Protein product: CASSEQGGGTDTQYF.

This clone was detected a few times. This sequence joins TRBV7-7 and TRBJ2-2; TRBD2 matches 10 bases. CDR3 length: 16 residues. Germline V CDR1 and CDR2: SSHAT, FNYEAQ (reference sequence). V was pared by 4 bases and J by 6 bases, with 8 bases of the junction left unmatched. The CDR3 spells CASSSLGSGRPGELFF. The DNA for the CDR3 is TGTGCCAGCAGCTCCCTGGGTAGCGGGAGGCCCGGGGAGCTGTTTTTT.

This clone was picked up a small number of times. The chain has TRBV3-1 (or the pseudogene TRBV3-2) and TRBJ1-3; D ambiguous. Germline loops: CDR1 LGHDT, CDR2 YNNKEL (reference sequence). This CDR3 has 13 amino acids. V was trimmed by 2 bases and J by 7 bases, leaving 9 bases between them. In DNA, the CDR3 is TGTGCCAGCAGCCAAACAAGCGCGAACACCATATATTTT. This gives the protein CASSQTSANTIYF.

In its sample, this clone was seen once. This chain joins TRBV6-5 and TRBJ1-4; no clear D gene. The V gene's germline CDR1 is MNHEY and CDR2 SVGAGI. CDR3 size: 15 residues. Trimming removed 2 bases from V and 8 bases from J, with 15 bases in between. CDR3 DNA sequence: TGTGCCAGCAGTTACGCGGGTAGCCTCAGGGAAAAACTGTTTTTT. Translating it yields CASSYAGSLREKLFF.

CDR3 sequence: CAWSRDSPIYGYTF. The CDR3 nucleotides are TGTGCCTGGTCCCGGGACAGCCCGATCTATGGCTACACCTTC. The rearrangement links TRBV30 to TRBJ1-2, with 7 bases identical to TRBD1. Germline lookup yields CDR1 GTSNPN and CDR2 SVGIG (reference sequence). The CDR3 is 14 amino acids. V shed 5 bases and J 4 bases; nucleotides not matched to a gene: 10.

The gene calls are TRBV16 and TRBJ1-1; D unresolved. CDR1 KGHSY and CDR2 FQNENV come from the germline V gene. Trimming removed 4 bases from V and 1 base from J, with 7 bases in between. This CDR3 contains 13 residues. The CDR3 region is CASSPQENTEAFF. CDR3 coding DNA: TGTGCCAGCAGCCCCCAGGAGAACACTGAAGCTTTCTTT.

The chain combines TRBV5-5 with TRBJ1-3; 8 bases agree with TRBD1. This CDR3 contains 14 residues. Germline CDR1 SGHKS, CDR2 YYEKEE (reference sequence). The V segment lost 4 bases and the J segment 2 bases; nucleotides outside the gene matches: 2. The CDR3 DNA follows: TGTGCCAGCAGCATACAGGGGGCTGGAAACACCATATATTTT. Its protein product is CASSIQGAGNTIYF.

The chain uses TRBV5-6 and TRBJ2-7; possible D gene TRBD2, 6 bases. Deletions cut 3 bases from V and 3 bases from J, with 16 bases between. Germline V gives CDR1 SGHDT, CDR2 YYEEEE. The CDR3 runs to 15 residues. The CDR3 DNA sequence: TGTGCCAGCAGCTCCCCGGGACTGATGATCTACGAGCAGTACTTC. Translation: CASSSPGLMIYEQYF.

The V and J genes are TRBV2 and TRBJ2-7; possible D gene TRBD1, 5 bases. The CDR3 totals 13 residues. Trimming shortened V by 3 bases and J by 3 bases, and 9 bases separated the two germline ends. Germline loops: CDR1 SNHLY, CDR2 FYNNEI. For the CDR3, the DNA is TGTGCCAGCAGTGATGACAGATACTACGAGCAGTACTTC. Its translation: CASSDDRYYEQYF.

V gene TRBV28 combines with J gene TRBJ2-7, with TRBD1 matching over 7 bases. V shed 6 bases and J 3 bases; nucleotides not matched to a gene: 11. The CDR3 is 15 amino acids. Looked up from germline, CDR1 is MDHEN and CDR2 is SYDVKM. The CDR3 loop is CASRPRKGALYEQYF. The DNA for the CDR3 is TGTGCCAGCAGACCCCGAAAGGGGGCCCTCTACGAGCAGTACTTC.

The chain combines TRBV3-1 (or the pseudogene TRBV3-2) with TRBJ2-3; 11 nucleotides line up with TRBD2. The length of the CDR3 is 16 residues. Trimming took 1 base from V and 0 from J; bases not matched to a gene: 0. CDR1 and CDR2 from the germline V gene are LGHDT and YNNKEL (reference sequence). CDR3 nucleotides: TGTGCCAGCAGCCAAGGACTAGCGGGGAGCACAGATACGCAGTATTTT. As protein: CASSQGLAGSTDTQYF.

The rearrangement joins TRBV12-3 or TRBV12-4 to TRBJ2-2; D is unclear. The CDR3 consists of 12 residues. V was trimmed by 2 bases and J by 7 bases, leaving 5 bases between them. Here the CDR3 DNA reads TGTGCCAGCAGTTTAATCGTCGGGGAGCTGTTTTTT. Translated: CASSLIVGELFF.